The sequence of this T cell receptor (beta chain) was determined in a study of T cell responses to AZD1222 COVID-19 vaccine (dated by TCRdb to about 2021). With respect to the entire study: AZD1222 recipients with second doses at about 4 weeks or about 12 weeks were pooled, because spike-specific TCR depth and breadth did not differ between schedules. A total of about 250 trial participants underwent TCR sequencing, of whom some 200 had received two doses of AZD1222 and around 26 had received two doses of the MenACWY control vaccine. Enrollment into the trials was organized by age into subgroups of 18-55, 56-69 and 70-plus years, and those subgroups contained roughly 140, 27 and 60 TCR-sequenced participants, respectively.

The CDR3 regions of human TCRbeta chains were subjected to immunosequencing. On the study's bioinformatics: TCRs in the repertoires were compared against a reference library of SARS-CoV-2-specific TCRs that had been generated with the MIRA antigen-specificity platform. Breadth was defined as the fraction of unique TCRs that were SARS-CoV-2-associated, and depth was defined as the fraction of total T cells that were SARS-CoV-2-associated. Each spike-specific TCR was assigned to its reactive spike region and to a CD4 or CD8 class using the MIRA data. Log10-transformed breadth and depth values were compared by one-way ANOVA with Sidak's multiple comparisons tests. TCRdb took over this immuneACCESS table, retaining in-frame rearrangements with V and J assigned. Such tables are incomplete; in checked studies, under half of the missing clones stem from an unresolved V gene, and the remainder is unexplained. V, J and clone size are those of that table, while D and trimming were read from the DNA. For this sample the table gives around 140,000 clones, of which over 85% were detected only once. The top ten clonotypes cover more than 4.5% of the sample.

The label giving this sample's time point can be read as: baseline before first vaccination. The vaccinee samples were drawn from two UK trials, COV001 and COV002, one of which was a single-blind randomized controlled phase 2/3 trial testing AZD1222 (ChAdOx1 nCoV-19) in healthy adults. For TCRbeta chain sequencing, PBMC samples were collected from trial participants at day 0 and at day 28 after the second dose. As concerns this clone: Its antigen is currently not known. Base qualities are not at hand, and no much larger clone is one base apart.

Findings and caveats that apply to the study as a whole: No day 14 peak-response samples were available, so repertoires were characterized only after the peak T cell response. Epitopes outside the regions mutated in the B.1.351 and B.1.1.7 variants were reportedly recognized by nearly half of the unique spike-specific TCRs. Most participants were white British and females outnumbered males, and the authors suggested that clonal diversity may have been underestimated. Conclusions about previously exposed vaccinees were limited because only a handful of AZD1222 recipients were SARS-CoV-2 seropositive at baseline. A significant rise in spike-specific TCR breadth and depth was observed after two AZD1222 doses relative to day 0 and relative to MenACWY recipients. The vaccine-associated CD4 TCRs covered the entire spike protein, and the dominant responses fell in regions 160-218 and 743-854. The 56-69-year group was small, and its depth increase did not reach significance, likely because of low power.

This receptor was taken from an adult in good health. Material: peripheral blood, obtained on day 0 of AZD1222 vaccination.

The bases read TGTGCCAGCAGCCCTGACTCGAGCTCCTACAATGAGCAGTTCTTC. Its translation reads: CASSPDSSSYNEQFF. Rearrangement joined TRBV7-3 to TRBJ2-1; the D gene cannot be named for sure. V is pared back by 5 bases and J by 0 bases, with 11 bases lying between the germline termini. In the germline V gene, CDR1 corresponds to SGHTA and CDR2 to FQGTGA. From the cysteine through the phenylalanine, the CDR3 covers 15 amino acids. Just the 45-base CDR3 DNA is kept, in frame starting at base 1.